The text below deals with one T cell receptor beta chain. Its antigen is not identified. Libraries were prepared by immunoSEQ multiplex PCR; TCRdb keeps only in-frame clonotypes and omits some of them. The sample has roughly 2 million clones, under 97% seen once. The sample belongs to a study of shared clonotypes between healthy human individuals. Study in general: Each donor contributed plates that comprised three CD4 naive, three CD4 memory, two CD8 naive and one CD8 memory.

General study results and limits: As a rule, naive subsets had a larger estimated richness than memory subsets. Naive CD4 clonotype sharing across four donors was 4% to 5%.

The CDR3 length is 15 residues. V lost 8 bases to trimming and J lost 3 bases, with 17 bases between them. Germline assignment: CDR1 MNHEY and CDR2 SVGAGI. This TCR came from a man in his late teens or twenties in good health. Sequences were obtained from naive CD4+ T cells sorted from blood. Subset meaning: CD45RA+ positively selected. The genes are TRBV6-5 and TRBJ2-1, with a possible D match to TRBD2 (6 bases). The CDR3 DNA reads as TGTGCCAGCCGCAGGACCTTAGCGGACTACAATGAGCAGTTCTTC. This codes for CASRRTLADYNEQFF.